This is a list of T cell receptor beta chains from one sample in a study of T cell changes during pregnancy in multiple sclerosis. Assay used: immunoSEQ multiplex PCR; TCRdb lists only in-frame clones, some missing. The table lists about 110,000 clones, around nine tenths of them singletons. The sample here was peripheral blood, taken in the third trimester of pregnancy. These receptors all come from a female donor with multiple sclerosis, enrolled in a pregnancy study. Each CDR3 is given with its conserved first and last residue. Fields, in order: clone size, V gene, J gene, D gene, CDR3 protein, CDR3 DNA. D genes are given only for firm matches. Clone size is given for some rows only: seen once, a few or many times, or a class if the clone is expanded.

>-|TRBV28|TRBJ1-1|-
CASSRGGFNTEAFF
TGTGCCAGCAGCCGGGGGGGTTTCAACACTGAAGCTTTCTTT
>-|TRBV9|TRBJ2-2|-
CASSRTQANTGELFF
TGTGCCAGCAGCCGGACACAAGCGAACACCGGGGAGCTGTTTTTT
>-|TRBV30|TRBJ1-2|TRBD1
CAWSARDSSYGYTF
TGTGCCTGGAGTGCCCGGGACAGCAGCTATGGCTACACCTTC
>-|TRBV9|TRBJ2-2|-
CASSVSDTGELFF
TGTGCCAGCAGCGTATCTGACACCGGGGAGCTGTTTTTT
>-|TRBV5-4|TRBJ1-2|TRBD1
CASSLRTGVFGGYTF
TGTGCCAGCAGCTTACGGACAGGGGTTTTCGGCGGCTACACCTTC
>-|TRBV4-1|TRBJ2-5|-
CASSQDRRETQYF
TGCGCCAGCAGCCAAGATCGCAGAGAGACCCAGTACTTC
>-|TRBV28|TRBJ1-4|TRBD1
CASTKQGLREKLFF
TGTGCCAGCACGAAACAGGGGCTGCGGGAAAAACTGTTTTTT
>-|TRBV5-1|TRBJ1-1|-
CASSLVGQQNTEAFF
TGCGCCAGCAGCTTGGTAGGACAGCAGAACACTGAAGCTTTCTTT
>-|TRBV5-4|TRBJ2-2|TRBD2
CASSSQPTSGSGTGELFF
TGTGCCAGCAGCTCACAGCCGACTAGCGGGAGCGGGACCGGGGAGCTGTTTTTT
>-|TRBV19|TRBJ2-7|TRBD1
CAAGNNRGQGYEQYF
TGTGCCGCCGGAAACAACAGGGGGCAGGGGTACGAGCAGTACTTC
>-|TRBV29-1|TRBJ1-4|-
CSVERSRSGEKLFF
TGCAGCGTTGAAAGGAGTAGGTCCGGTGAAAAACTGTTTTTT
>-|TRBV19|TRBJ2-5|-
CASSRGADETQYF
TGTGCCAGTAGTAGGGGAGCTGATGAGACCCAGTACTTC
>-|TRBV2|TRBJ2-7|-
CASSEDRVRFEQYF
TGTGCCAGCAGTGAAGACAGGGTAAGGTTCGAGCAGTACTTC
>-|TRBV28|TRBJ2-3|TRBD2
CASSLRREGPRGQYF
TGTGCCAGCAGTTTGAGGCGGGAGGGCCCTCGGGGGCAGTATTTT
>-|TRBV18|TRBJ1-1|-
CASSHGTPNTEAFF
TGTGCCAGCTCGCACGGGACTCCGAACACTGAAGCTTTCTTT
>-|TRBV7-6|TRBJ1-5|TRBD1
CASSPGQGQPQHF
TGTGCCAGCAGCCCGGGACAGGGACAGCCCCAGCATTTT
>-|TRBV29-1|TRBJ2-7|-
CSVEWGRNEQYF
TGCAGCGTTGAGTGGGGCCGCAACGAGCAGTACTTC
>few|TRBV7-3|TRBJ2-3|-
CASSPQGSRGSDTDTQYF
TGTGCCAGCAGCCCTCAAGGGTCAAGGGGGTCGGACACAGATACGCAGTATTTT
>-|TRBV6-5|TRBJ2-1|-
CASGGSSYNEQFF
TGTGCCAGCGGGGGGAGCTCCTACAATGAGCAGTTCTTC
>-|TRBV9|TRBJ2-5|TRBD2
CASSVDPSGSETQYF
TGTGCCAGCAGCGTAGATCCTAGCGGTTCAGAGACCCAGTACTTC